Each of the 32 T cell receptor beta chains below was sequenced from the same sample in a study of OX40 agonist ivuxolimab in advanced cancers. The assay was immunoSEQ multiplex PCR, and TCRdb's table has in-frame clones only and misses some. The profile covers approximately 60,000 clones, with roughly 84% appearing a single time and 0.3% to 0.45% taken by the ten largest. Specimen: CD4+ or CD8+ T cells sorted from blood, collected in a trial of the OX40 agonist ivuxolimab. Source of these receptors: an adult with an advanced solid tumor such as melanoma, head and neck, liver or kidney cancer.

The chain combines TRBV11-2 with TRBJ2-7, with D perhaps TRBD2 (7 bases). Germline lookup yields CDR1 SGHAT and CDR2 FQNNGV. This CDR3 region has 13 residues. V was clipped by 2 bases and J by 6 bases, with 11 bases between them. DNA for the CDR3: TGTGCCAGCAGCTTAAATGGGGGGGCCGAGCAGTACTTC. Amino acids: CASSLNGGAEQYF. The full variable domain, rest sourced from reference TRBV11-2 and TRBJ2-7, is EAGVAQSPRYKIIEKRQSVAFWCNPISGHATLYWYQQILGQGPKLLIQFQNNGVVDDSQLPKDRFSAERLKGVDSTLKIQPAKLEDSAVYLCASSLNGGAEQYFGPGTRLTVT.

The V gene is TRBV5-4, the J gene TRBJ2-1, with 9 bases aligning to TRBD2. This CDR3 has 17 amino acids. The germline V gene has CDR1 SGHNT and CDR2 YYREEE (reference sequence). J was trimmed by 0 bases and V by 5 bases; bases with no gene match: 9. The CDR3 sequence: CASRSGLADSSYNEQFF. The CDR3 coding sequence is TGTGCCAGCAGGTCGGGACTAGCCGATAGCTCCTACAATGAGCAGTTCTTC.

The V gene is TRBV7-8, the J gene TRBJ1-5; the D gene is possibly TRBD1 (6 bases). The CDR3 is 14 residues long. Per the germline V gene, CDR1 is SGHVS and CDR2 is FQNEAQ. Deletions cut 5 bases from V and 5 bases from J, with 13 bases between. CDR3 in amino acids: CASSRTEGYQPQHF. The CDR3 DNA reads TGTGCCAGCAGCCGGACAGAGGGTTATCAGCCCCAGCATTTT. The full variable domain, in which reference TRBV7-8 and TRBJ1-5 provide the parts outside the CDR3, is GAGVSQSPRYKVAKRGQDVALRCDPISGHVSLFWYQQALGQGPEFLTYFQNEAQLDKSGLPSDRFFAERPEGSVSTLKIQRTQQEDSAVYLCASSRTEGYQPQHFGDGTRLSIL.

This rearrangement joins TRBV12-5 to TRBJ2-2; TRBD2 agrees at 10 bases. V lost 2 bases and J lost 4; bases outside the gene matches: 1. From germline, CDR1 is LGHNT and CDR2 FRNRAP. This CDR3 has 15 amino acids. The CDR3 loop is CASGLLAGATGELFF. The CDR3 DNA is TGTGCTAGTGGTTTGCTAGCGGGGGCCACCGGGGAGCTGTTTTTT.

The chain uses TRBV10-2 and TRBJ1-6; perhaps TRBD1 as D (5 bases). Trimming removed 3 bases from V and 9 bases from J, with 15 bases in between. The CDR3 length is 15 residues. Germline V gene lookup returns CDR1 WSHSY and CDR2 SAAADI. CDR3 DNA sequence: TGCGCCAGCAGTGATGGGGCAGGGACTGGTTCACCCCTCCACTTT. It encodes CASSDGAGTGSPLHF.

DNA for the CDR3: TGTGCCAGTACCTTACTAGCGGGGGGGCCACACAATGAGCAGTTCTTC. Its translation: CASTLLAGGPHNEQFF. The V call is TRBV19, the J call TRBJ2-1; TRBD2 matches 13 bases. This CDR3 comprises 16 residues. With V trimmed by 7 bases and J by 5 bases, 8 bases remained unmatched. Germline V lookup: CDR1 LNHDA, CDR2 SQIVND (reference sequence).

The chain carries TRBV7-2 and TRBJ1-1; D is unclear. V was cut by 4 bases and J by 3 bases, with 12 bases left in between. CDR1 SGHTA and CDR2 FQGNSA come from the germline V gene. The CDR3 covers 14 residues. The CDR3 DNA sequence: TGTGCCAGCAGCTCCCGGGTGGGTGACACTGAAGCTTTCTTT. It specifies CASSSRVGDTEAFF.

The chain carries TRBV19 and TRBJ1-5; perhaps TRBD1 as D (5 bases). Germline loops: CDR1 LNHDA, CDR2 SQIVND (reference sequence). V was cut by 1 base and J by 2 bases, with 12 bases left in between. The CDR3 runs 16 residues. CDR3 in amino acids: CASSIVGPGGNQPQHF. The CDR3 DNA reads as TGTGCCAGTAGTATAGTGGGGCCCGGAGGCAATCAGCCCCAGCATTTT.

The rearrangement uses TRBV10-3 and TRBJ2-1; 10 nucleotides match TRBD2. V lost 4 bases, J lost 15 bases, and 12 bases stayed unmatched. The germline gives CDR1 ENHRY, CDR2 SYGVKD. The CDR3 totals 14 residues. The CDR3 nucleotides are TGTGCCATCAGTGTGGTTAGCGGGGGGTCTGGATTGTTCTTC. Translating it yields CAISVVSGGSGLFF.

V and J are TRBV25-1 and TRBJ2-7, with TRBD1 as a possible D gene (5 bases). V lost 5 bases and J lost 6, with 20 bases in between. Germline V lookup: CDR1 MGHDK, CDR2 SYGVNS. The CDR3 length is 15 residues. The CDR3 nucleotides are TGTGCCAGCAGTAAAGGGGCCTATTCCTCCCGCGAGCAGTACTTC. It is translated as CASSKGAYSSREQYF.

The V and J genes are TRBV12-5 and TRBJ1-2; 7 bases are a match to TRBD1. V lost 1 base, J lost 2 bases, and 1 base stayed unmatched. CDR1 and CDR2 from the germline V gene are LGHNT and FRNRAP. The CDR3 loop spans 14 amino acids. Here the CDR3 reads CASGLGQGNYGYTF. The CDR3 nucleotides are TGTGCTAGTGGTTTGGGACAGGGAAACTATGGCTACACCTTC.

The chain has TRBV28 and TRBJ1-2; D is possibly TRBD1 (5 bases). V was shortened by 4 bases and J by 4 bases, with 10 bases between the two germline ends. The CDR3 is 13 residues long. Germline CDR1 is MDHEN and CDR2 is SYDVKM. CDR3 bases: TGTGCCAGCAGTTCGGGACGGACCTATGGCTACACCTTC. Amino acid sequence: CASSSGRTYGYTF.

This clone was observed a single time. The chain joins TRBV10-3 to TRBJ1-5; D may be TRBD1 (6 bases). Trimming pared 8 bases from V and 4 bases from J, leaving 12 bases between. The CDR3 sequence is 13 residues long. The germline V gene has CDR1 ENHRY and CDR2 SYGVKD. The CDR3 nucleotides are TGTGCCATCCGACAGGAGAGAAATCAGCCCCAGCATTTT. The encoded protein is CAIRQERNQPQHF.

The chain carries TRBV6-5 and TRBJ1-5; D is perhaps TRBD1 (5 bases). CDR1 and CDR2 (germline): MNHEY, SVGAGI. This CDR3 is 12 amino acids long. Between the trimmed V and J ends, which lost 5 bases and 8 bases, there was a span of 10 bases. The CDR3 is CASSPGHEPQHF. As DNA, the CDR3 is TGTGCCAGCAGTCCCGGACACGAGCCCCAGCATTTT.

V and J are TRBV6-1 and TRBJ1-5; D uncertain. Germline V gives CDR1 MNHNS, CDR2 SASEGT. This CDR3 has 16 amino acids. V was trimmed by 1 base and J by 7 bases, leaving 17 bases between them. CDR3 in amino acids: CASSEELGPRWQPQHF. In DNA, the CDR3 is TGTGCCAGCAGTGAAGAGCTGGGCCCGAGGTGGCAGCCCCAGCATTTT.

The chain combines TRBV7-9 with TRBJ1-2; no clear D. V lost 5 bases and J lost 3, with 16 bases in between. Germline CDR1 and CDR2: SEHNR and FQNEAQ (reference sequence). The CDR3 consists of 15 residues. The CDR3, as DNA: TGTGCCAGCAGCACATACAGAGCTTTTGACTATGGCTACACCTTC. Translated, it gives CASSTYRAFDYGYTF. The whole variable domain, filled in from reference TRBV7-9 and TRBJ1-2, reads DTGVSQNPRHKITKRGQNVTFRCDPISEHNRLYWYRQTLGQGPEFLTYFQNEAQLEKSRLLSDRFSAERPKGSFSTLEIQRTEQGDSAMYLCASSTYRAFDYGYTFGSGTRLTVV.

V usage is TRBV7-8 and J usage is TRBJ1-2; the match to TRBD1 covers 10 bases. Germline trimming cut 6 bases from V and 5 bases from J; bases unmatched to any gene: 9. The CDR3 covers 15 residues. Germline lookup yields CDR1 SGHVS and CDR2 FQNEAQ. The CDR3: CASRGPGQGEYGYTF. The CDR3 DNA is TGTGCCAGCAGGGGGCCTGGACAGGGGGAGTATGGCTACACCTTC.

The gene calls are TRBV15 and TRBJ1-1; D remains ambiguous. Per the germline V gene, CDR1 is LNHNV and CDR2 is YYDKDF (reference sequence). CDR3 length: 17 amino acids. The ends were cut back, 0 bases at V and 1 base at J, with 15 bases in the middle. This CDR3 is CATSRDSSLQRNTEAFF. The CDR3, as DNA: TGTGCCACCAGCAGAGACTCTTCGTTACAGAGGAACACTGAAGCTTTCTTT.

The table lists this clone with a count of one. V usage is TRBV9 and J usage is TRBJ2-1; 10 nucleotides agree with TRBD2. The CDR3 is 20 amino acids. Germline V lookup: CDR1 SGDLS, CDR2 YYNGEE. V lost 0 bases, J lost 0 bases, and 12 bases stayed unmatched. In nucleotides, the CDR3 is TGTGCCAGCAGCGTAGGACTCCCAGCGGGGGGGGTCAGCTCCTACAATGAGCAGTTCTTC. This gives the protein CASSVGLPAGGVSSYNEQFF. The full variable domain, with the rest looked up from reference TRBV9 and TRBJ2-1, is DSGVTQTPKHLITATGQRVTLRCSPRSGDLSVYWYQQSLDQGLQFLIQYYNGEERAKGNILERFSAQQFPDLHSELNLSSLELGDSALYFCASSVGLPAGGVSSYNEQFFGPGTRLTVL.

The CDR3, as DNA: TGTGCCAGCAGCTTAGGGGACAATCAGCCCCAGCATTTT. It yields the protein CASSLGDNQPQHF. The V gene is TRBV7-2, the J gene TRBJ1-5; D gene unclear. The CDR3 has 13 amino acids. Trimming took 1 base from V and 3 from J, leaving 4 bases between them. Germline values: CDR1 SGHTA, CDR2 FQGNSA. The whole variable domain, filled in from reference TRBV7-2 and TRBJ1-5, reads GAGVSQSPSNKVTEKGKDVELRCDPISGHTALYWYRQSLGQGLEFLIYFQGNSAPDKSGLPSDRFSAERTGGSVSTLTIQRTQQEDSAVYLCASSLGDNQPQHFGDGTRLSIL.

The table lists this clone with a few counts. The chain employs TRBV9 and TRBJ1-1; no reliable D call. CDR1 and CDR2 from the germline V gene are SGDLS and YYNGEE. With 0 bases removed from V and 7 bases from J, the gap between germline ends came to 10 bases. The CDR3 length is 13 residues. The CDR3: CASSVGGWGEAFF. The CDR3 nucleotides are TGTGCCAGCAGCGTAGGTGGATGGGGTGAAGCTTTCTTT.

This chain connects TRBV5-5 to TRBJ2-7; 10 bases are shared with TRBD1. The CDR3 loop spans 16 amino acids. Germline CDR1 and CDR2: SGHKS and YYEKEE (reference sequence). V trimming: 0 bases; J trimming: 2 bases; junction bases outside the gene matches: 5. CDR3: CASSLVDRGRTYEQYF. CDR3 nucleotide sequence: TGTGCCAGCAGCTTGGTGGACAGGGGGAGGACCTACGAGCAGTACTTC.

The V gene is TRBV4-3, the J gene TRBJ2-2; the D gene is possibly TRBD1 (5 bases). The CDR3 runs to 16 residues. V shed 0 bases and J shed 6 bases, with 14 bases lying between them. Germline loops: CDR1 LGHNA, CDR2 YSLEER. This chain's CDR3 is CASSQDQGLLAGELFF. CDR3 DNA sequence: TGCGCCAGCAGCCAAGATCAGGGTTTGTTGGCCGGGGAGCTGTTTTTT.

V is TRBV29-1 and J is TRBJ2-2; D is possibly TRBD2 (6 bases). Per germline, CDR1 SQVTM and CDR2 ANQGSEA. CDR3 size: 13 residues. The CDR3 region is CTTPSEGTGELFF. In DNA, the CDR3 is TGCACCACCCCCTCGGAGGGGACCGGGGAGCTGTTTTTT.

The rearrangement links TRBV2 to TRBJ2-1, with 11 nucleotides matching TRBD2. The V gene's germline CDR1 is SNHLY and CDR2 FYNNEI. V lost 5 bases to trimming and J lost 3 bases; unmatched junction nucleotides: 3. The CDR3 has 15 amino acids. CDR3 residues: CASSPTSGDYNEQFF. CDR3 nucleotides: TGTGCCAGCAGTCCGACTAGCGGGGACTACAATGAGCAGTTCTTC.

V usage is TRBV15 and J usage is TRBJ2-3, with TRBD2 matching over 7 bases. CDR1 and CDR2 from the germline V gene are LNHNV and YYDKDF (reference sequence). V was pared by 0 bases and J by 6 bases, with 12 bases of the junction left unmatched. The CDR3 contains 17 residues. CDR3 protein: CATSRDLSSLAADTQYF. DNA for the CDR3: TGTGCCACCAGCAGAGATCTGAGCAGCCTAGCGGCGGATACGCAGTATTTT.

This clone has more than one count but fewer than ten. This rearrangement joins TRBV21-1 to TRBJ1-2. TRBV21-1 is reported as a pseudogene. The CDR3 is 10 amino acids. CDR3 residues: CASWSYGYTF. The CDR3 coding sequence is TGTGCCAGTTGGAGTTATGGCTACACCTTC.

This clone was picked up a small number of times. The V gene is TRBV15, the J gene TRBJ2-1, with TRBD2 as a possible D gene (5 bases). This CDR3 has 13 residues. The V gene's germline CDR1 is LNHNV and CDR2 YYDKDF (reference sequence). The V gene lost 5 bases and the J gene lost 8 bases, with 13 bases spanning the gap. CDR3 coding DNA: TGTGCCACCAGCCCTGATCCGGGGTATGAGCAGTTCTTC. Translating it yields CATSPDPGYEQFF.

The chain combines TRBV10-1 with TRBJ1-2; perhaps TRBD1 as D (6 bases). The V gene lost 3 bases and the J gene lost 4 bases, with 15 bases spanning the gap. This CDR3 has 15 residues. CDR1 WNHNN and CDR2 SYGVQD come from the germline V gene (reference sequence). CDR3 amino acids: CASSEGLGGGYGYTF. DNA for the CDR3: TGCGCCAGCAGTGAAGGTTTAGGAGGGGGCTATGGCTACACCTTC.

Turning to this clone: The CDR3 ends on some other residue instead of the conserved phenylalanine or tryptophan, so this is likely a read error. No DNA is shown, since the ends of the CDR3 on it are uncertain; the CDR3 is the one TCRdb lists. The rearrangement joins TRBV4-2 to TRBJ2-7. Germline CDR1 LGHNA, CDR2 YNFKEQ. The CDR3 region is 8 residues in length, termini included. The CDR3 spells CASSQDNR.

The chain employs TRBV11-2 and TRBJ1-1; D perhaps matches TRBD1 (6 bases). V gave up 5 bases and J gave up 4 bases, with 14 bases separating them. CDR1 and CDR2 from the germline V gene are SGHAT and FQNNGV. CDR3 length: 14 residues. The CDR3 protein is CASSRRGAGTEAFF. The CDR3 DNA reads TGTGCCAGCAGCCGGCGGGGGGCGGGCACTGAAGCTTTCTTT.

This clone was seen only a few times. The genes are TRBV18 and TRBJ2-7; the D gene is possibly TRBD1 (6 bases). Trimming removed 2 bases at V and 4 bases at J, with 15 bases between. The CDR3 extends over 15 amino acids. Germline V gives CDR1 KGHSH, CDR2 LQKENI. This chain's CDR3 is CASSPGGRGRYEQYF. Written as DNA, the CDR3 is TGTGCCAGCTCACCAGGAGGCAGGGGAAGATACGAGCAGTACTTC.